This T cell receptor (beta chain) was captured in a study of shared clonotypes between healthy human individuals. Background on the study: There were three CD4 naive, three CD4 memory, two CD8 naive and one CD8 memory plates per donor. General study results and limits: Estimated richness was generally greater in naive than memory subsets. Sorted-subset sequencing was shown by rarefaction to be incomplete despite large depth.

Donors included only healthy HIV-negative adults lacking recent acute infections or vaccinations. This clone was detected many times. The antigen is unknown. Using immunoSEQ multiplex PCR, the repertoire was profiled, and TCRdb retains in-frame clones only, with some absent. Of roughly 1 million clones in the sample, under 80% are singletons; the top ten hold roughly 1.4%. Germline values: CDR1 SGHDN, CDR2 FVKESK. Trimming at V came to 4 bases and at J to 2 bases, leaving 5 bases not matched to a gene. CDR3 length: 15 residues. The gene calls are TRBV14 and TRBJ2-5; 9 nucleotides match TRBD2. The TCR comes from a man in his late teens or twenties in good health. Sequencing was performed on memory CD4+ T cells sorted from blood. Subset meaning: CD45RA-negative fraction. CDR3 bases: TGTGCCAGCAGCCCGGCCAGCGGGGGGCAAGAGACCCAGTACTTC. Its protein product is CASSPASGGQETQYF.